Listed below are T cell receptor beta chains from one sample, sequenced in a study of cytomegalovirus exposure and HLA in healthy donors. Clones were read by immunoSEQ multiplex PCR, and TCRdb kept only the in-frame ones, dropping some. The repertoire has 100,000 to 130,000 clones, approximately 95% of them found once; the top ten carry roughly 0.66%. Sequenced input: PBMCs. Receptors originate from a woman in her late teens or twenties in good health and CMV-seronegative. The conserved cysteine and the conserved F or W are not part of the CDR3 here.

cdr3_length	v_call	j_call	cdr3_aa
11	TRBV28	TRBJ2-3	ASSLRRTDTQY
13	TRBV4-3	TRBJ1-5	ASSQDRQARQPQH
14	TRBV19	TRBJ1-4	ASSPRGIWTNEKLF
14	TRBV1	TRBJ1-2	TSSQGGDRANYGYT
11	TRBV7-3	TRBJ2-5	ASSPAAAKTQY
14	TRBV7-8	TRBJ2-3	ASSSYLGGGKDTQY
11	TRBV28	TRBJ1-2	ASSGGSKYGYT
14	TRBV7-2	TRBJ2-7	ASSLPSGEALYEQY
13	TRBV6-1	TRBJ2-1	ASTKGTGGGNEQF
14	TRBV7-3	TRBJ2-2	ASSLRQGRGTGELF
13	TRBV6-6	TRBJ1-6	ASSQSPVRDSPLH
12	TRBV6-6	TRBJ1-5	ASSGQGSNQPQH
14	TRBV5-1	TRBJ2-1	ASSGTGLAGGMRQF
11	TRBV7-6	TRBJ2-5	ASGGARQETQY
13	TRBV11-2	TRBJ2-1	ASSVSAGVRGEQF
11	TRBV25-1	TRBJ1-1	ASSEGQGTEAF
13	TRBV7-8	TRBJ1-4	ASSLSQGHNEKLF
14	TRBV28	TRBJ2-7	ASRSPPGRGGDEQY
12	TRBV18	TRBJ2-6	ASSRLEGANVLT
13	TRBV5-1	TRBJ1-1	ASRSGDGMNTEAF
15	TRBV5-1	TRBJ2-2	ASSNIQGFANTGELF
13	TRBV7-9	TRBJ2-1	ASSSTGTGDNEQF
9	TRBV18	TRBJ1-1	ASSLQGLAF
11	TRBV2	TRBJ1-6	ATQAGVNSPLH
10	TRBV19	TRBJ2-2	ASMRGSGELF
13	TRBV15	TRBJ2-2	ATSRGTVDTGELF
12	TRBV30	TRBJ1-2	AWSPKRTSYGYT
9	TRBV27	TRBJ2-3	ASQGKDTQY
11	TRBV28	TRBJ2-7	ASQRGGNYEQY
13	TRBV6-6	TRBJ1-4	ASRPARDLSEKLF
13	TRBV2	TRBJ2-7	ASSEGQGGNYEQY
13	TRBV28	TRBJ2-3	ASSLSISGADTQY
16	TRBV27	TRBJ2-3	ASSLFPRSGGDTDTQY
13	TRBV29-1	TRBJ1-2	SVESPRGLYYGYT
13	TRBV5-1	TRBJ2-7	ASSFGVPSGYEQY
14	TRBV5-1	TRBJ2-1	ASRINTGGAYNEQF
13	TRBV9	TRBJ2-2	ASSARLAGSGELF
10	TRBV6-1	TRBJ2-7	ASSERSGEQY
12	TRBV5-6	TRBJ1-6	ASSSDRINSPLH
14	TRBV7-8	TRBJ2-6	ASSSRAYSGANVLT
13	TRBV9	TRBJ1-4	ASSPGPQGDEKLF
12	TRBV27	TRBJ2-7	ASSSSLGSYEQY
9	TRBV20-1	TRBJ1-2	SAGRGYGYT
14	TRBV28	TRBJ2-1	ASRGKQGLTYNEQF
17	TRBV27	TRBJ2-5	ASSLKHPTSGGARETQY
10	TRBV10-3	TRBJ1-1	AIRPTGGEAF
15	TRBV23-1	TRBJ2-7	ASSLPYGTVVSYEQY
12	TRBV27	TRBJ1-6	ASSLWGDNSPLH
11	TRBV5-1	TRBJ1-5	ASSCPGQAAQH
15	TRBV5-1	TRBJ1-2	ASSPGQPNIRSYGYT
14	TRBV28	TRBJ2-2	ASSLPGQPNTGELF
16	TRBV7-2	TRBJ2-7	ASSLGRVGSGPTYEQY
13	TRBV6-1	TRBJ1-2	ASGGDHHANYGYT
10	TRBV30	TRBJ2-7	VVFADAGEQY
14	TRBV5-1	TRBJ2-3	ASSSGGSGGTDTQY
12	TRBV5-6	TRBJ2-7	ASSLGGPGDEQY
12	TRBV10-3	TRBJ2-1	AISELWGGDEQF
15	TRBV4-3	TRBJ2-2	ASSRGRAGGNTGELF